This TCR beta chain was sequenced in a study of neurological immune-mediated disorders. General study results and limits: One cluster of related CDR3 sequences contained, by phylogenetic grouping, the repertoires of 18 of 34 multiple sclerosis patients and formed a possible signature.

The V and J ends lost 6 bases and 2 bases, in that order; junction bases with no gene match: 6. Per germline, CDR1 SQVTM and CDR2 ANQGSEA. This CDR3 has 14 residues. This clonotype was picked up many times. Its antigen is currently unknown. TCRdb redid the calling of the 5' RACE reads with MiXCR, one entry per CDR3 protein. Of roughly 60,000 distinct CDR3 sequences in the sample, about 4% are singletons; the top ten hold roughly 2.3%. Sequenced sample: PBMCs. The source of this sequence is a woman between 45 and 60 years old with multiple sclerosis. V usage is TRBV29-1 and J usage is TRBJ2-2, with TRBD1 matching over 7 bases. The CDR3, as DNA: TGCAGCGTCCGCGGACAGGCCAACACCGGGGAGCTGTTTTTT. Its protein product is CSVRGQANTGELFF.